This entry concerns a single T cell receptor (beta chain). This sample is part of a study of blood T cell repertoires in COVID-19. On the study more broadly: Acute-phase and convalescent COVID-19 samples originated in the United States, Italy and Spain.

The data were produced by immunoSEQ multiplex PCR, yet TCRdb's version contains in-frame clones alone and is incomplete. The sample records approximately 200,000 clones, roughly nine tenths being singletons. The length of the CDR3 is 15 residues. CDR1 and CDR2 from the germline V gene are SGHTA and FQGNSA. V lost 0 bases, J lost 3 bases, and 9 bases lay in between. The rearrangement uses TRBV7-2 and TRBJ1-5, with D possibly matching TRBD1 (5 bases). Sequencing was performed on PBMCs or T cells enriched from blood (not recorded which). The TCR originated in a woman aged 25 to 39 who had recovered from COVID-19. The CDR3 sequence is CASSLASTANQPQHF. The CDR3 DNA is TGTGCCAGCAGCTTAGCGTCGACAGCCAATCAGCCCCAGCATTTT.